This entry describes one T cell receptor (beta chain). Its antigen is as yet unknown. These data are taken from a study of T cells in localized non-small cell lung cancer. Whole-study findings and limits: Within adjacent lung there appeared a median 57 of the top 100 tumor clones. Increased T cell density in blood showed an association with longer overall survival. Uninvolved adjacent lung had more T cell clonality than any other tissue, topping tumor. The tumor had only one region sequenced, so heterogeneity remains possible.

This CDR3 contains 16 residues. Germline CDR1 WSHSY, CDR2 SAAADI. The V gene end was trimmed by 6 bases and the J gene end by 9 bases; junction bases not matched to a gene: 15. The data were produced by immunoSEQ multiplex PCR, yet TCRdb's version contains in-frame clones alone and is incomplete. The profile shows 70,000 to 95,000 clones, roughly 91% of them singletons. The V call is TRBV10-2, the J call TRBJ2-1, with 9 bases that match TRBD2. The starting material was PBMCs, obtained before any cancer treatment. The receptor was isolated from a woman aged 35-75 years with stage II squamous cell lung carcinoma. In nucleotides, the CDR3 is TGCGCCAGCAGCCTTATGGGGGCGGGAGGGCAGGGTGAGCAGTTCTTC. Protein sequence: CASSLMGAGGQGEQFF.